Each of the 27 T cell receptor beta chains below was sequenced from the same sample in a study of blood T cell repertoires in COVID-19. Measured with immunoSEQ multiplex PCR; TCRdb has only the in-frame clones, and not every one. The sample includes roughly 240,000 clones, approximately 86% of them seen just once. The material sequenced was peripheral blood. These receptors were obtained from a woman aged 25 to 39 who had recovered from COVID-19.

The chain is built from TRBV5-4 and TRBJ2-5; D remains unclear. V lost 3 bases, J lost 5 bases, and 17 bases lay in between. Looked up from germline, CDR1 is SGHNT and CDR2 is YYREEE (reference sequence). The CDR3 is 15 residues long. CDR3 region: CASSSDLPSRETQYF. CDR3 bases: TGTGCCAGCAGCTCAGACCTGCCCTCTAGGGAGACCCAGTACTTC.

The chain couples TRBV7-2 to TRBJ1-4; D not resolved. Germline V gives CDR1 SGHTA, CDR2 FQGNSA. The V end lost 5 bases, the J end lost 5 bases, and 12 bases lay between the germline ends. This CDR3 contains 14 residues. CDR3 sequence (DNA): TGTGCCAGCAGCCCCCCGCAGATGAATGAAAAACTGTTTTTT. It encodes CASSPPQMNEKLFF.

V is TRBV18 and J is TRBJ1-1; D is unresolved. V shed 3 bases and J shed 3 bases, with 11 bases lying between them. The CDR3 loop spans 14 amino acids. Per the germline V gene, CDR1 is KGHSH and CDR2 is LQKENI. CDR3 protein: CASSPSSGYTEAFF. CDR3 coding DNA: TGTGCCAGCTCACCGAGTTCCGGGTACACTGAAGCTTTCTTT.

The rearrangement uses TRBV24-1 and TRBJ1-2; 12 bases map to TRBD1. Germline V gives CDR1 KGHDR, CDR2 SFDVKD. CDR3 size: 13 residues. V lost 7 bases and J lost 6; bases outside the gene matches: 2. CDR3: CATRGTGGNGYTF. CDR3 DNA sequence: TGTGCCACCAGGGGGACAGGGGGCAATGGCTACACCTTC.

The chain is built from TRBV2 and TRBJ2-7, with 8 nucleotides matching TRBD2. V shed 6 bases and J 0 bases; nucleotides not matched to a gene: 4. The CDR3 extends over 14 amino acids. CDR1 is SNHLY, CDR2 FYNNEI, per germline. This CDR3 reads CASRVAGTSYEQYF. The CDR3 DNA reads TGTGCCAGCAGGGTAGCGGGGACCTCCTACGAGCAGTACTTC.

J is TRBJ2-2 and V is TRBV7-9; TRBD1 aligns across 7 bases. With V trimmed by 5 bases and J by 7 bases, 10 bases remained unmatched. Germline CDR1 and CDR2: SEHNR and FQNEAQ (reference sequence). CDR3 length: 15 residues. The CDR3 spells CASSPLTGYSGELFF. For the CDR3, the DNA is TGTGCCAGCAGCCCTCTGACAGGGTATAGCGGGGAGCTGTTTTTT.

This chain joins TRBV25-1 and TRBJ2-1; tentatively, D is TRBD1 (5 bases). V shed 6 bases and J shed 4 bases, with 16 bases lying between them. The CDR3 covers 15 residues. CDR1 is MGHDK and CDR2 is SYGVNS in the germline V gene. In nucleotides, the CDR3 is TGTGCCAGCAGACCTACAGGAAACTTTTACAATGAGCAGTTCTTC. It yields the protein CASRPTGNFYNEQFF.

The chain is built from TRBV4-1 and TRBJ1-5; D is unresolved. In germline, CDR1 is MGHRA, CDR2 YSYEKL. This CDR3 comprises 15 residues. Trimming left V 4 bases short and J 0 bases short, with 10 bases between. For the CDR3, the DNA is TGCGCCAGCAGCCTACAGATACATAGCAATCAGCCCCAGCATTTT. This gives the protein CASSLQIHSNQPQHF.

The chain couples TRBV2 to TRBJ1-2, with TRBD1 identical over 7 bases. The CDR3 spans 12 residues. Germline-derived CDR1 and CDR2 are SNHLY and FYNNEI. The V and J ends lost 8 bases and 5 bases, in that order; junction bases with no gene match: 5. The CDR3 DNA follows: TGTGCCAGCGACCAGGGGGGATATGGCTACACCTTC. Its translation is CASDQGGYGYTF.

The chain combines TRBV11-2 with TRBJ2-1; D call uncertain. This CDR3 is 15 amino acids long. Germline V gives CDR1 SGHAT, CDR2 FQNNGV. V gave up 0 bases and J gave up 2 bases, with 8 bases separating them. CDR3 coding DNA: TGTGCCAGCAGCTTAGACGGGTCGACCTACAATGAGCAGTTCTTC. It codes for CASSLDGSTYNEQFF.

The gene calls are TRBV19 and TRBJ1-5; no clear D. This CDR3 comprises 15 residues. Germline lookup yields CDR1 LNHDA and CDR2 SQIVND (reference sequence). The V and J ends lost 5 bases and 3 bases respectively, with 14 bases between them. The DNA of the CDR3 is TGTGCCAGTAGTCGGGAGGGTCTGGACAATCAGCCCCAGCATTTT. It yields the protein CASSREGLDNQPQHF. The full variable domain, completed using reference TRBV19 and TRBJ1-5, is DGGITQSPKYLFRKEGQNVTLSCEQNLNHDAMYWYRQDPGQGLRLIYYSQIVNDFQKGDIAEGYSVSREKKESFPLTVTSAQKNPTAFYLCASSREGLDNQPQHFGDGTRLSIL.

The chain is built from TRBV5-1 and TRBJ1-1; D is unclear. Trimming pared 1 base from V and 2 bases from J, leaving 9 bases between. Looked up from germline, CDR1 is SGHRS and CDR2 is YFSETQ. The CDR3 runs 14 residues. The CDR3 loop reads CASSLSRLNTEAFF. The CDR3 nucleotides are TGCGCCAGCAGCTTGTCGCGGCTTAACACTGAAGCTTTCTTT.

The rearrangement links TRBV6-5 to TRBJ1-2, with D hard to call. The V gene lost 11 bases and the J gene lost 4 bases, with 14 bases spanning the gap. The germline CDR1 and CDR2 sequences are MNHEY and SVGAGI. The CDR3 consists of 12 residues. CDR3 loop: CASAGWGYGYTF. The DNA for the CDR3 is TGTGCCTCCGCGGGGTGGGGCTATGGCTACACCTTC.

The V call is TRBV2, the J call TRBJ1-2, with D unresolved. From germline, CDR1 is SNHLY and CDR2 FYNNEI. The CDR3 totals 12 residues. V was shortened by 6 bases and J by 8 bases, with 13 bases between the two germline ends. The CDR3 sequence: CASRLSVRGYTF. The CDR3 coding sequence is TGTGCCAGCAGACTTAGCGTCAGGGGCTACACCTTC.

This clone was seen a few times. The chain recombines TRBV28 with TRBJ1-2; D is uncertain. Trimming pared 2 bases from V and 4 bases from J, leaving 11 bases between. Germline CDR1 and CDR2: MDHEN and SYDVKM. The CDR3 has 14 amino acids. The CDR3 DNA follows: TGTGCCAGCAGTTTAGCGGGGTCGGGCTATGGCTACACCTTC. Residues: CASSLAGSGYGYTF.

The J gene is TRBJ2-3, the V gene TRBV13; 9 nucleotides agree with TRBD1. The CDR3 is 17 residues long. Germline V gene sequence: CDR1 PRHDT, CDR2 FYEKMQ (reference sequence). With 1 base clipped from V and 2 bases from J, the junction kept 7 bases outside the gene matches. CDR3 amino acids: CASSLDRGRLVTDTQYF. In DNA, the CDR3 is TGTGCCAGCAGCTTAGACAGGGGGCGATTAGTCACAGATACGCAGTATTTT.

The V call is TRBV2, the J call TRBJ2-7; D is ambiguous. V lost 3 bases and J lost 2, with 17 bases in between. Germline V lookup: CDR1 SNHLY, CDR2 FYNNEI. This CDR3 is built from 16 residues. The DNA of the CDR3 is TGTGCCAGCAGTGAGGGTAGAGGTGGTTGGACCTACGAGCAGTACTTC. Its translation: CASSEGRGGWTYEQYF. The full variable domain, in which reference TRBV2 and TRBJ2-7 provide the parts outside the CDR3, is EPEVTQTPSHQVTQMGQEVILRCVPISNHLYFYWYRQILGQKVEFLVSFYNNEISEKSEIFDDQFSVERPDGSNFTLKIRSTKLEDSAMYFCASSEGRGGWTYEQYFGPGTRLTVT.

Only one count was recorded for this clone. The chain uses TRBV5-1 and TRBJ1-1, with 7 bases matching TRBD1. The CDR3 runs to 15 residues. The J segment lost 5 bases and the V segment lost 3 bases, leaving 10 bases of the junction unmatched. Germline assignment: CDR1 SGHRS and CDR2 YFSETQ. The CDR3 here is CASSSTTGVWTEAFF. For the CDR3, the DNA is TGCGCCAGCAGCTCGACTACAGGGGTCTGGACTGAAGCTTTCTTT.

This chain links TRBV5-1 with TRBJ1-6; TRBD1 might be the D (5 bases). Germline CDR1 SGHRS, CDR2 YFSETQ. The CDR3 length is 14 residues. V lost 1 base and J lost 7, with 9 bases in between. CDR3 protein: CASSLSGGNSPLHF. In DNA form, the CDR3 reads TGCGCCAGCAGCTTGTCGGGGGGAAATTCACCCCTCCACTTT.

The J gene is TRBJ2-6, the V gene TRBV30, with D unresolved. Trimming took 2 bases from V and 13 from J, leaving 15 bases between them. Germline CDR1 GTSNPN, CDR2 SVGIG (reference sequence). There are 13 residues in the CDR3. For the CDR3, the DNA is TGTGCCTGGAGTATCCTCGGCGGTTTTGTCCTGACTTTC. It encodes CAWSILGGFVLTF.

The rearrangement uses TRBV27 and TRBJ2-7; weak D call: TRBD2 (7 bases). CDR1 and CDR2 from the germline V gene are MNHEY and SMNVEV (reference sequence). The CDR3 extends over 16 amino acids. V was pared by 5 bases and J by 7 bases, with 24 bases between. The CDR3 DNA follows: TGTGCCAGCAGTACCGGGCCGGGGGGCCAGTACCTAGAGCAGTACTTC. This translates into CASSTGPGGQYLEQYF.

The chain couples TRBV6-5 to TRBJ2-2; D may be TRBD2 (6 bases). Germline lookup yields CDR1 MNHEY and CDR2 SVGAGI. V was shortened by 4 bases and J by 6 bases, with 15 bases between the two germline ends. CDR3 length: 15 amino acids. CDR3 sequence: CASSSRLEIAGELFF. The CDR3, as DNA: TGTGCCAGCAGTTCCAGACTAGAGATAGCCGGGGAGCTGTTTTTT.

J is TRBJ2-1 and V is TRBV5-1; tentatively, D is TRBD1 (6 bases). This CDR3 region has 14 residues. Germline assignment: CDR1 SGHRS and CDR2 YFSETQ. V was shortened by 7 bases and J by 3 bases, with 14 bases between the two germline ends. Here the CDR3 DNA reads TGCGCCAGCCGATTTTACAGGGACTACAATGAGCAGTTCTTC. Its translation: CASRFYRDYNEQFF.

This rearrangement joins TRBV7-9 to TRBJ1-6; 7 bases match TRBD1. The J segment lost 2 bases and the V segment lost 1 base, leaving 8 bases of the junction unmatched. The length of the CDR3 is 18 residues. Germline V gene data show CDR1 as SEHNR and CDR2 as FQNEAQ (reference sequence). The DNA of the CDR3 is TGTGCCAGCAGCTTAGACGGACAGGCGCCTACCTATAATTCACCCCTCCACTTT. Encoded protein: CASSLDGQAPTYNSPLHF.

J is TRBJ1-6 and V is TRBV15, with 7 bases that match TRBD1. The ends lost 9 bases at V and 9 bases at J; junction bases unmatched: 11. The CDR3 has 14 residues. Germline-derived CDR1 and CDR2 are LNHNV and YYDKDF (reference sequence). CDR3 loop: CATRGLSVSSPLHF. Written as DNA, the CDR3 is TGTGCCACGAGGGGGCTATCGGTTAGTTCACCCCTCCACTTT.

The rearrangement links TRBV5-8 to TRBJ1-6; D might be TRBD1 (5 bases). This CDR3 is built from 11 residues. The V gene lost 4 bases and the J gene lost 14 bases, with 10 bases spanning the gap. CDR1 SGHTS and CDR2 YDEGEE come from the germline V gene. CDR3 DNA: TGTGCCAGCAGCCCAGGGTACACCCTCCACTTT. This gives the protein CASSPGYTLHF.

The rearrangement links TRBV5-6 to TRBJ1-6; D ambiguous. The CDR3 runs to 14 residues. Germline V lookup: CDR1 SGHDT, CDR2 YYEEEE. The V end was cut by 6 bases, the J end by 5 bases, with 12 bases between. In DNA form, the CDR3 reads TGTGCCAGCAACGGAGGACGGAATAATTCACCCCTCCACTTT. Translated: CASNGGRNNSPLHF.